This TCR beta chain was sequenced in a study of T cells in Graves' hyperthyroidism and ophthalmopathy (dated by TCRdb to the late 2010s). Regarding the study in general: Peripheral blood samples were taken at the time of initial diagnosis, prior to any treatment. To identify distinguishing TCR V-J signatures, a discovery cohort of 90 to 100 patients was used, comprising 40 to 45 with Graves' ophthalmopathy and some 57 with stable Graves' hyperthyroidism. An independent validation cohort of around 20 hyperthyroidism patients and about 15 patients who later progressed to ophthalmopathy tested prospective prediction of ophthalmopathy. The 95 to 100 discovery patients were randomly divided into training and test sets at a 7:3 ratio. Thyroid tissue and blood T-cell repertoires from several Graves' hyperthyroidism patients were also compared in the study. Once sampling was done, hyperthyroidism patients were given methimazole at a starting dose of 30 mg daily, whereas ophthalmopathy patients were given high-dose intravenous methylprednisolone. The paper describes TCR Vbeta CDR3 sequencing of fewer than 150 peripheral blood samples, made up of 40 to 45 ophthalmopathy patients, around 78 hyperthyroidism patients and 17 progressor patients. Overall results and qualifications from the work: Ophthalmopathy was separated from stable hyperthyroidism by a 13 V-J signature model, with around 90% sensitivity and approximately 81% specificity obtained in cross-validation and 80%/75% obtained in testing. No statistical method was used to fix the sample size in advance, and group allocation was not hidden from the investigators. Blood samples also contained most of the expanded thyroid clonotypes (frequency above 0.001), which suggests that blood repertoires may reflect thyroid immune responses. In validation, the model predicted progression to ophthalmopathy with approximately 69% sensitivity and about 73% specificity, a median of 6.5 months before onset.

Stable Graves' hyperthyroidism was defined as the absence of progression to ophthalmopathy over 18 months of follow-up. Hyperthyroidism patients were newly diagnosed, had a disease duration of under 2 months, and were aged 18 to 65 years. Patients with uncontrolled infections, other autoimmune diseases, pregnancy or lactation were excluded. Diagnoses were based on clinical symptoms, serum thyroxine and TRAb, thyroid ultrasound and orbital computed tomography. PBMCs were separated from 10 ml of fresh peripheral blood using Ficoll-Paque density gradient centrifugation. Total RNA was extracted with Trizol reagent, and quality was checked on an Agilent 2100 Bioanalyzer. TCR beta CDR3 regions were amplified from RNA transcripts. The TCR CDR3 was subjected to a first round of RT-PCR using the HTBI primer set and the Qiagen OneStep RT-PCR kit. Libraries were constructed in a second round of multiplex PCR, after which size selection and purification were carried out. The libraries were sequenced on an Illumina HiSeq2000 using paired-end 100 bp reads. Turning to the authors' computational methods: SOAPnuke was used to process the raw data, with reads discarded if the reads contained adapters or uncalled bases, had a mean Phred below 15, or lacked an exact constant-primer or identifier match. COPE v1.2.5 was used to merge high-quality paired reads, and clonotypes were defined as unique nucleotide sequences. Clonotypes were aligned to IMGT TRBV, TRBD and TRBJ reference segments using MiTCR v1.1. Only V-J combinations with frequency above 0.0001, covering about 99% of repertoires, were analysed. A TCS score was defined as the ratio between F50 (clonal expansion) and ExV (chaos), using BLOSUM62-based TCRdist between CDR3 peptides within each V-J. Welch's t-statistics and random forest reduced 500 to 550 V-J features to 10 to 15, which were used in a naive Bayes classifier (R e1071). The similarity between thyroid and blood repertoires was quantified using the Morisita-Horn index. Clones were called with MiXCR by TCRdb after fastp trimmed the public reads at Q25, and only in-frame beta chains were retained. When rows share a CDR3 protein, they turn into one entry using the most common DNA and genes. The V and J calls, along with clone size, are taken from TCRdb and not from the paper's own processing. This sample is represented by approximately 870,000 distinct CDR3 sequences; over 35% of them were singletons. The ten biggest clones cover 7% to 10% of the sample.

The sample holds a few counts of this clonotype. The antigen it binds to is not known. Per-base quality was not reported, and no clone a single base away is much larger than it. Sample: blood. The origin of this receptor is a man in his late teens or twenties with Graves' hyperthyroidism.

The DNA reads as follows: TGTGCTAGTGGCCTTGGGGAACGTGAAGCTTTCTTT. Translation gives CASGLGEREAFF. The chain uses TRBV12-5 and TRBJ1-1; the D gene cannot be named for sure. V is cut by 6 bases and J by 7 bases, and the space between the germline ends is 12 bases. Taken from the germline V gene, the CDR1 and CDR2 loops are LGHNT and FRNRAP. The cysteine opens and the phenylalanine closes a CDR3 of 12 amino acids. The retained sequence is limited to the CDR3, 36 bases, with the frame set at the first base. The full variable domain, completed from the reference TRBV12-5 and TRBJ1-1 proteins outside the CDR3, reads DARVTQTPRHKVTEMGQEVTMRCQPILGHNTVFWYRQTMMQGLELLAYFRNRAPLDDSGMPKDRFSAEMPDATLATLKIQPSEPRDSAVYFCASGLGEREAFFGQGTRLTVV.